This entry lists 3 T cell receptor beta chains sequenced from one sample in a study of T cell responses to AZD1222 COVID-19 vaccine. Only in-frame clones appear in the TCRdb table, and some are missing; sequencing was by immunoSEQ multiplex PCR. The data hold 90,000 or so clones, with just over 85% observed a single time. Sample: peripheral blood, taken on day 0 of AZD1222 vaccination. These receptors all stem from an adult in good health.

The V gene is TRBV11-3, the J gene TRBJ1-3, with D possibly TRBD1 on 6 matching bases. This CDR3 spans 16 amino acids. The germline CDR1 and CDR2 sequences are SGHNT and YENEEA. Between the trimmed V and J ends, which lost 5 bases and 2 bases, there was a span of 16 bases. The CDR3 DNA reads as TGTGCCAGCAGCAAGTCACAGGGAGGAGCTGGAAACACCATATATTTT. Residues: CASSKSQGGAGNTIYF.

This chain joins TRBV18 and TRBJ2-3; 10 bases are shared with TRBD2. The junction had 10 bases not matched to a gene; V was cut back by 6 bases and J by 4 bases. Germline lookup yields CDR1 KGHSH and CDR2 LQKENI. The CDR3 sequence is 16 residues long. The CDR3 sequence is CASSSLAGDSPDTQYF. CDR3 nucleotide sequence: TGTGCCAGCTCGTCCCTAGCGGGAGACTCGCCAGATACGCAGTATTTT. The variable domain in full, completed from reference TRBV18 and TRBJ2-3, reads NAGVMQNPRHLVRRRGQEARLRCSPMKGHSHVYWYRQLPEEGLKFMVYLQKENIIDESGMPKERFSAEFPKEGPSILRIQQVVRGDSAAYFCASSSLAGDSPDTQYFGPGTRLTVL.

The V gene is TRBV30, the J gene TRBJ2-1; no clear D. The V and J ends lost 4 bases and 8 bases respectively, with 12 bases between them. The CDR3 consists of 12 residues. Germline V lookup: CDR1 GTSNPN, CDR2 SVGIG (reference sequence). CDR3 coding DNA: TGTGCCTGGACCATCTTCCGCGATGAGCAGTTCTTC. Translating it yields CAWTIFRDEQFF. The complete variable domain, with remaining parts taken from reference TRBV30 and TRBJ2-1, reads SQTIHQWPATLVQPVGSPLSLECTVEGTSNPNLYWYRQAAGRGLQLLFYSVGIGQISSEVPQNLSASRPQDRQFILSSKKLLLSDSGFYLCAWTIFRDEQFFGPGTRLTVL.